One T cell receptor beta chain is described in this entry. The antigen is not known. The PCR had 60 Vbeta and 13 Jbeta primers. Libraries were prepared by immunoSEQ multiplex PCR; TCRdb keeps only in-frame clonotypes and omits some of them. Its table records 130,000 or so clones. This entry comes from a study of cytomegalovirus exposure and HLA in healthy donors. General study results and limits: There were some public TCRs occurring in many donors, but most TCR sequences were rare. When presence/absence was analysed, sequencing depth was taken to be roughly uniform across donors. A later analysis showed TCR association rates differing by HLA locus, peaking at DRB1 and lowest at HLA-C.

The CDR3 covers 14 residues. Germline CDR1 PRHDT, CDR2 FYEKMQ (reference sequence). Trimming took 4 bases from V and 0 from J; bases not matched to a gene: 3. The chain couples TRBV13 to TRBJ2-7; 7 nucleotides match TRBD2. The clonotype comes from a woman aged 55-69 years in good health and CMV-seronegative. Sequencing was performed on PBMCs. The CDR3 nucleotides are TGTGCCAGCAGCTCTCGGGAGGTCTCCTACGAGCAGTACTTC. As protein: CASSSREVSYEQYF.